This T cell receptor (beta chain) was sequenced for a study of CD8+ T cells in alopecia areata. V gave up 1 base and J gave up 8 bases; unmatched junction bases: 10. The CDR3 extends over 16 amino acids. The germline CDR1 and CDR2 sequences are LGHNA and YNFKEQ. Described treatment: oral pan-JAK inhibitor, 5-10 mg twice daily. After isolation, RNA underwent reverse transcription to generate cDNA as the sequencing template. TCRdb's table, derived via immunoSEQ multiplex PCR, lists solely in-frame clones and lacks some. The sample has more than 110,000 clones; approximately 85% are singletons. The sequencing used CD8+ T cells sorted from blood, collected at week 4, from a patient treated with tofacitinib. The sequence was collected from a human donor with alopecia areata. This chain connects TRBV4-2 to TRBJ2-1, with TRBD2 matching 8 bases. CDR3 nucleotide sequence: TGTGCCAGCAGCCAAGGAAGCGGGGGTTCGTCTGATGAGCAGTTCTTC. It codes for CASSQGSGGSSDEQFF.